These 24 T cell receptor beta chains share one sample of origin, sequenced in a study of graft-versus-host responses after intestinal transplantation. Their antigen targets remain unknown. The method was immunoSEQ multiplex PCR; TCRdb's version includes in-frame clones alone and lacks a portion of them. Here the sample spans some 120,000 clones, around nine tenths being singletons. The source material was unstimulated CD4+ T cells sorted from spleen or lymph node cells, sampled before intestinal transplant. The receptors derive from a human donor who received an intestinal transplant.

V usage is TRBV7-2 and J usage is TRBJ1-2; TRBD1 matches 10 bases. V lost 1 base to trimming and J lost 13 bases; unmatched junction nucleotides: 15. From germline, CDR1 is SGHTA and CDR2 FQGNSA. The CDR3 is 16 amino acids. Here the CDR3 reads CASSLEETGTGATTTF. The CDR3 nucleotides are TGTGCCAGCAGCTTAGAGGAAACCGGGACAGGGGCCACAACCACCTTC.

V gene TRBV18 combines with J gene TRBJ2-3; no reliable D call. CDR3 length: 12 residues. Germline V gives CDR1 KGHSH, CDR2 LQKENI. The V gene lost 3 bases and the J gene lost 5 bases, with 6 bases spanning the gap. The CDR3 here is CASSPLGDTQYF. CDR3 in DNA: TGTGCCAGCTCACCCCTAGGAGATACGCAGTATTTT. The full variable domain, rest sourced from reference TRBV18 and TRBJ2-3, is NAGVMQNPRHLVRRRGQEARLRCSPMKGHSHVYWYRQLPEEGLKFMVYLQKENIIDESGMPKERFSAEFPKEGPSILRIQQVVRGDSAAYFCASSPLGDTQYFGPGTRLTVL.

The chain is built from TRBV6-1 and TRBJ2-7, with D possibly TRBD2 on 7 matching bases. Germline V gives CDR1 MNHNS, CDR2 SASEGT. There are 14 residues in the CDR3. V was clipped by 5 bases and J by 6 bases, with 17 bases between them. The DNA of the CDR3 is TGTGCCAGCAGTCCTTGGGGGGGGGCCTTCGAGCAGTACTTC. As protein: CASSPWGGAFEQYF.

V is TRBV5-4 and J is TRBJ2-1, with 8 bases matching TRBD2. In germline, CDR1 is SGHNT, CDR2 YYREEE (reference sequence). This CDR3 spans 14 amino acids. The V and J ends lost 3 bases and 7 bases, in that order; junction bases with no gene match: 6. CDR3 sequence reads: CASSSGGRENEQFF. Written as DNA, the CDR3 is TGTGCCAGCAGCTCGGGGGGGCGGGAAAATGAGCAGTTCTTC. Looking up the rest from reference TRBV5-4 and TRBJ2-1 gives the full variable domain: ETGVTQSPTHLIKTRGQQVTLRCSSQSGHNTVSWYQQALGQGPQFIFQYYREEENGRGNFPPRFSGLQFPNYSSELNVNALELDDSALYLCASSSGGRENEQFFGPGTRLTVL.

The chain combines TRBV9 with TRBJ2-1; 14 bases align to TRBD2. The length of the CDR3 is 16 residues. The trim removed 5 bases at V and 9 bases at J, leaving 10 bases unmatched. CDR1 is SGDLS, CDR2 YYNGEE, per germline. This CDR3 is CASSEEGTSGGTEQFF. As DNA, the CDR3 is TGTGCCAGCAGTGAAGAAGGGACTAGCGGGGGCACTGAGCAGTTCTTC.

The V gene is TRBV2, the J gene TRBJ1-1, with D unresolved. The CDR3 sequence is 12 residues long. V lost 4 bases, J lost 11 bases, and 14 bases lay in between. Per germline, CDR1 SNHLY and CDR2 FYNNEI. The CDR3 loop reads CASSVSGNGAFF. The CDR3 DNA reads TGTGCCAGCAGTGTATCGGGCAATGGGGCTTTCTTT.

The chain is built from TRBV4-1 and TRBJ2-7; TRBD2 matches 13 bases. The V gene end was trimmed by 4 bases and the J gene end by 0 bases; junction bases not matched to a gene: 6. The V gene's germline CDR1 is MGHRA and CDR2 YSYEKL. The CDR3 sequence is 17 residues long. The DNA for the CDR3 is TGCGCCAGCAGCCGGGGACTAGCGGGACAATACTCCTACGAGCAGTACTTC. It encodes CASSRGLAGQYSYEQYF.

The CDR3 loop reads CASSLGYGGGTEAFF. The DNA of the CDR3 is TGCGCCAGCAGCCTGGGATACGGAGGGGGAACTGAAGCTTTCTTT. The rearrangement links TRBV5-1 to TRBJ1-1, with a tentative D call TRBD1 (6 bases). Trimming stripped 4 bases from V and 5 bases from J, with 18 bases between. The CDR3 is made up of 15 amino acids. From germline, CDR1 is SGHRS and CDR2 YFSETQ.

V is TRBV6-1 and J is TRBJ2-7, with TRBD1 identical over 8 bases. Germline V gene lookup returns CDR1 MNHNS and CDR2 SASEGT. The CDR3 covers 15 residues. The V segment lost 5 bases and the J segment 5 bases; nucleotides outside the gene matches: 11. The CDR3 loop is CASSSTSGGLNEQYF. In DNA, the CDR3 is TGTGCCAGCAGTTCGACCTCAGGGGGCCTGAACGAGCAGTACTTC.

This clone was seen only a few times. J is TRBJ1-5 and V is TRBV6-6; D remains unclear. The germline V gene has CDR1 MNHNY and CDR2 SVGAGI (reference sequence). This CDR3 has 12 amino acids. With 6 bases removed from V and 4 bases from J, the gap between germline ends came to 7 bases. The CDR3 region is CASSLVNQPQHF. The DNA of the CDR3 is TGTGCCAGCAGCCTAGTTAATCAGCCCCAGCATTTT.

J is TRBJ2-5 and V is TRBV7-6; D gene uncertain. From germline, CDR1 is SGHVS and CDR2 FNYEAQ. The length of the CDR3 is 14 residues. V shed 5 bases and J shed 4 bases, with 14 bases lying between them. CDR3 residues: CASSHPYVGETQYF. Written as DNA, the CDR3 is TGTGCCAGCAGCCATCCCTACGTCGGAGAGACCCAGTACTTC.

The gene calls are TRBV7-6 and TRBJ2-5; perhaps TRBD2 as D (6 bases). V was shortened by 1 base and J by 7 bases, with 22 bases between the two germline ends. The germline V gene encodes CDR1 SGHVS and CDR2 FNYEAQ. The CDR3 length is 17 residues. The CDR3 bases are TGTGCCAGCAGCTTAGGGATGGGACTTCCAACAAAGGGGACCCAGTACTTC. This encodes CASSLGMGLPTKGTQYF. Combining the CDR3 with reference TRBV7-6 and TRBJ2-5 gives the whole variable domain GAGVSQSPRYKVTKRGQDVALRCDPISGHVSLYWYRQALGQGPEFLTYFNYEAQQDKSGLPNDRFSAERPEGSISTLTIQRTEQRDSAMYRCASSLGMGLPTKGTQYFGPGTRLLVL.

The gene calls are TRBV13 and TRBJ1-2; weak D call: TRBD1 (5 bases). Germline CDR1 reads PRHDT; CDR2 reads FYEKMQ (reference sequence). The CDR3 has 12 amino acids. V was cut by 3 bases and J by 5 bases, with 7 bases left in between. Here the CDR3 DNA reads TGTGCCAGCAGCTTGGGGACGTATGGCTACACCTTC. It specifies CASSLGTYGYTF.

The J gene is TRBJ2-7, the V gene TRBV7-8; 8 bases fit TRBD1. V shed 2 bases, J shed 2 bases, and the junction held 5 bases outside the gene matches. The length of the CDR3 is 15 residues. Germline lookup yields CDR1 SGHVS and CDR2 FQNEAQ. CDR3 DNA sequence: TGTGCCAGCAGCTTACCCAAGGACAGGGCCTACGAGCAGTACTTC. This codes for CASSLPKDRAYEQYF. Filled out from reference TRBV7-8 and TRBJ2-7, the complete variable domain reads GAGVSQSPRYKVAKRGQDVALRCDPISGHVSLFWYQQALGQGPEFLTYFQNEAQLDKSGLPSDRFFAERPEGSVSTLKIQRTQQEDSAVYLCASSLPKDRAYEQYFGPGTRLTVT.

V usage is TRBV18 and J usage is TRBJ1-2, with D perhaps TRBD1 (5 bases). Germline-derived CDR1 and CDR2 are KGHSH and LQKENI. CDR3 length equals 14 residues. Trimming pared 2 bases from V and 3 bases from J, leaving 10 bases between. The chain's CDR3 is CASSPEMGDYGYTF. DNA for the CDR3: TGTGCCAGCTCACCAGAAATGGGGGACTATGGCTACACCTTC. The whole variable domain, remainder taken from reference TRBV18 and TRBJ1-2, is NAGVMQNPRHLVRRRGQEARLRCSPMKGHSHVYWYRQLPEEGLKFMVYLQKENIIDESGMPKERFSAEFPKEGPSILRIQQVVRGDSAAYFCASSPEMGDYGYTFGSGTRLTVV.

The chain couples TRBV7-9 to TRBJ1-6; D call uncertain. The CDR3 spans 14 residues. The germline gives CDR1 SEHNR, CDR2 FQNEAQ (reference sequence). The ends were cut back, 5 bases at V and 7 bases at J, with 12 bases in the middle. CDR3 sequence (DNA): TGTGCCAGCAGCCCCCAAGACGGCAATTCACCCCTCCACTTT. It encodes CASSPQDGNSPLHF.

This clone came up once. This sequence joins TRBV6-5 and TRBJ1-5; D perhaps matches TRBD1 (5 bases). There are 16 residues in the CDR3. The germline gives CDR1 MNHEY, CDR2 SVGAGI. V lost 4 bases and J lost 1, with 14 bases in between. Here the CDR3 reads CASSSAFGGSNQPQHF. Written as DNA, the CDR3 is TGTGCCAGCAGTTCCGCCTTCGGGGGAAGCAATCAGCCCCAGCATTTT.

The CDR3 DNA sequence: TGTGCCATCAGTGAGGGGGGGGGAAATTCACCCCTCCACTTT. Its protein product is CAISEGGGNSPLHF. This chain connects TRBV10-3 to TRBJ1-6; D might be TRBD1 (5 bases). The CDR3 extends over 14 amino acids. Germline CDR1 and CDR2: ENHRY and SYGVKD. Trimming pared 2 bases from V and 7 bases from J, leaving 9 bases between.

This clone was counted once. The chain has TRBV15 and TRBJ2-7, with D possibly being TRBD2 (6 bases). V was cut by 5 bases and J by 0 bases, with 8 bases left in between. The length of the CDR3 is 13 residues. Per germline, CDR1 LNHNV and CDR2 YYDKDF (reference sequence). DNA of the CDR3: TGTGCCACCAGCCGGGGGAGCTCCTACGAGCAGTACTTC. Protein product: CATSRGSSYEQYF.

The J gene is TRBJ1-1, the V gene TRBV18, with D unclear. The V and J ends lost 3 bases and 5 bases respectively, with 13 bases between them. Germline-derived CDR1 and CDR2 are KGHSH and LQKENI. The CDR3 is made up of 14 amino acids. CDR3 sequence (DNA): TGTGCCAGCTCACCTCCCCGAGACCGTACTGAAGCTTTCTTT. The encoded protein is CASSPPRDRTEAFF.

The chain couples TRBV19 to TRBJ2-1, with 9 bases that match TRBD1. The trim removed 8 bases at V and 5 bases at J, leaving 10 bases unmatched. Germline V CDR1 and CDR2: LNHDA, SQIVND (reference sequence). The CDR3 is made up of 15 amino acids. CDR3 residues: CASRTTGGVDNEQFF. Written as DNA, the CDR3 is TGTGCCAGTCGTACGACAGGGGGAGTGGACAATGAGCAGTTCTTC.

The J gene is TRBJ1-2, the V gene TRBV5-1; 7 nucleotides line up with TRBD1. V was clipped by 4 bases and J by 4 bases; unmatched bases: 7. The CDR3 has 14 residues. CDR1 SGHRS and CDR2 YFSETQ come from the germline V gene. DNA for the CDR3: TGCGCCAGCAGCCCAGACAGGGATCTCTATGGCTACACCTTC. This sequence encodes CASSPDRDLYGYTF.

The chain employs TRBV5-4 and TRBJ1-3; tentative D call: TRBD1 (6 bases). Trimming stripped 0 bases from V and 0 bases from J, with 10 bases between. The CDR3 is made up of 16 amino acids. The germline gives CDR1 SGHNT, CDR2 YYREEE (reference sequence). Written as DNA, the CDR3 is TGTGCCAGCAGCTTGGGGGGGGCCTACTCTGGAAACACCATATATTTT. This sequence encodes CASSLGGAYSGNTIYF.

The genes are TRBV6-1 and TRBJ2-7, with D unresolved. The CDR3 is 13 amino acids. CDR1 MNHNS and CDR2 SASEGT come from the germline V gene. The ends were cut back, 10 bases at V and 3 bases at J, with 16 bases in the middle. CDR3 DNA sequence: TGTGCCATTGCAGACTCTCTCTTCTACGAGCAGTACTTC. This encodes CAIADSLFYEQYF.